A selection of T cell receptor beta chains follows, all from one sample in a study of cytomegalovirus exposure and HLA in healthy donors. Assay: immunoSEQ multiplex PCR; the TCRdb copy retains only in-frame clones and omits some. Among more than 90,000 clones listed, around 74% were seen once. The sequencing sample was made of PBMCs. Receptors were obtained from a man aged 35-49 years in good health and CMV-seropositive. The CDR3 runs from the conserved cysteine through the conserved F or W. The order of the fields is D gene, J gene, V gene, CDR3 DNA, CDR3 protein. D genes are given only for firm matches.

>TRBD1|TRBJ1-1|TRBV19
TGTGCCAGTAGTAAACAGGGGAGGCAGCGCACTGAAGCTTTCTTT
CASSKQGRQRTEAFF
>-|TRBJ2-7|TRBV6-5
TGTGCCAGCAGTCGGCCGTGGCAGGGCTACGAGCAGTACTTC
CASSRPWQGYEQYF
>TRBD1|TRBJ1-1|TRBV5-1
TGCGCCAGCAGCTTGGGGACAGGAACGATGAACACTGAAGCTTTCTTT
CASSLGTGTMNTEAFF
>TRBD1|TRBJ2-5|TRBV5-1
TGCGCCAGCAGCTCCCGGACAGGGGCGGGGGAGACCCAGTACTTC
CASSSRTGAGETQYF
>-|TRBJ1-5|TRBV28
TGTGCCAGCAGGGAGCAAATCAATCAGCCCCAGCATTTT
CASREQINQPQHF
>TRBD1|TRBJ2-5|TRBV4-1
TGCGCCAGCAGCCTCCCCCAAGAAGGGGGCGGAGGACAAGAGACCCAGTACTTC
CASSLPQEGGGGQETQYF
>-|TRBJ2-1|TRBV19
TGTGCCACCGTGTCGGACTCCCCGAGAGGTGAGCAGTTCTTC
CATVSDSPRGEQFF
>TRBD2|TRBJ2-1|TRBV6-5
TGTGCCAGCAGTTACTCTGCGGGGGGGCGAACCAATGAGCAGTTCTTC
CASSYSAGGRTNEQFF
>TRBD1|TRBJ1-2|TRBV10-2
TGCGCCAGCAGTGAGTCGAACAGGGGAGATGGCTACACCTTC
CASSESNRGDGYTF
>-|TRBJ1-6|TRBV5-5
TGTGCCAGCAGCTCCCTGGCCAGGGGAAATTCACCCCTCCACTTT
CASSSLARGNSPLHF
>TRBD1|TRBJ2-3|TRBV5-1
TGCGCCAGCAGCTTGGGCGGACAGGGGGCAACAGATACGCAGTATTTT
CASSLGGQGATDTQYF
>-|TRBJ1-2|TRBV2
TGTGCCAGCAGTGTTGTAAACAGGGACGCTCGCTACACCTTC
CASSVVNRDARYTF